The clone carrying this TCR beta chain was observed a few times. Its cognate antigen is unknown. Germline V gives CDR1 SGHNT, CDR2 YYREEE (reference sequence). The CDR3 is 15 amino acids. The V gene end was trimmed by 4 bases and the J gene end by 2 bases; junction bases not matched to a gene: 6. The data belong to a study of cytomegalovirus exposure and HLA in healthy donors. Overall study context: From HLA-typed donors, an early data release held tens of millions of unique TCRs. Study-level findings and limits: Presence/absence analyses treated sequencing depth as roughly uniform across donors.

Vbeta (60) and Jbeta (13) primers were used in the PCR. Clones were sequenced by immunoSEQ multiplex PCR, and TCRdb holds only the in-frame ones, with some missing. Here the sample spans some 150,000 clones, about 77% being singletons. The rearrangement joins TRBV5-4 to TRBJ2-3, with 8 positions matching TRBD2. The sequence derives from a woman aged 45-65 years in good health and CMV-seronegative. Material for sequencing was PBMCs. Here the CDR3 reads CASSPELAATDTQYF. CDR3 nucleotides: TGTGCCAGCAGCCCTGAACTAGCGGCCACAGATACGCAGTATTTT.